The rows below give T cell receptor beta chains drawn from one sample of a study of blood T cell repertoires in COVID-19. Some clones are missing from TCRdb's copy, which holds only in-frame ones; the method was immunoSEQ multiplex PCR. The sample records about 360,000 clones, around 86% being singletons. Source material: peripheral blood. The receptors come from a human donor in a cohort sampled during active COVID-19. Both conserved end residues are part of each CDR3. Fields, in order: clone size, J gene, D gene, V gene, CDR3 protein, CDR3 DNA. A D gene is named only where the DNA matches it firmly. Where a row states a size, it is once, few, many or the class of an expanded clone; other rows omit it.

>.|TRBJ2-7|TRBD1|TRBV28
CASSLEQTGLMDF
TGTGCCAGCAGTCTCGAACAGACAGGGTTGATGGACTTC
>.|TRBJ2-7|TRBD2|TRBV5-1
CASSQTLAGDEQYF
TGCGCCAGCAGTCAGACACTAGCGGGAGACGAGCAGTACTTC
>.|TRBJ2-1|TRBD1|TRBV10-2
CASGAPGTGLGNEQFF
TGCGCCAGCGGGGCCCCCGGGACAGGGCTAGGCAATGAGCAGTTCTTC
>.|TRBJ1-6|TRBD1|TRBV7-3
CASSLGSDRNSPLHF
TGTGCCAGCAGCTTGGGTTCGGACAGGAATTCACCCCTCCACTTT
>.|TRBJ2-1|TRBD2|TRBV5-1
CASSFGLAGNNEQFF
TGCGCCAGCAGCTTCGGACTAGCGGGGAACAATGAGCAGTTCTTC
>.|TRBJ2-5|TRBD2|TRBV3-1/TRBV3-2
CASSQTITSGGANLQETQYF
TGTGCCAGCAGCCAAACTATAACTAGCGGGGGGGCGAACTTACAAGAGACCCAGTACTTC
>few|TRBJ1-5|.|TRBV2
CASSDGPNQPQHF
TGTGCCAGCAGTGATGGCCCCAATCAGCCCCAGCATTTT
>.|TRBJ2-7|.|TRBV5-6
CASSPAARGYEQYF
.
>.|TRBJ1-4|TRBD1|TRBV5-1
CASSASGTETEKLFF
TGCGCCAGCAGCGCCTCCGGGACAGAAACTGAAAAACTGTTTTTT
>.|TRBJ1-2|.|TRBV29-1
CSAEGQGIGYTF
TGCAGCGCTGAGGGTCAGGGTATTGGCTACACCTTC
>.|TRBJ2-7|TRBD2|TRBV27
CASSYGTSGRYEQYF
TGTGCCAGCAGTTACGGGACTAGCGGGAGGTACGAGCAGTACTTC
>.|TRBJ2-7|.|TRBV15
CATSRGGGGKQYF
TGTGCCACCAGCAGAGGAGGGGGGGGCAAGCAGTACTTC